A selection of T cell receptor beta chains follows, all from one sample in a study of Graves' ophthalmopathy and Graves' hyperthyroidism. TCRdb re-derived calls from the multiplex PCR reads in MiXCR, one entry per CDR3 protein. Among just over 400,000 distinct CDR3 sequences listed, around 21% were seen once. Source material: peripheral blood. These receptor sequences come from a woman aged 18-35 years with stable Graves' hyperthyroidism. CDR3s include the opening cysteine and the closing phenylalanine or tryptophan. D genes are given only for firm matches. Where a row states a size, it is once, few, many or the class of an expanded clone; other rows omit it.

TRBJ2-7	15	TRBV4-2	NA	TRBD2	CASSQLLAGAYEQYF
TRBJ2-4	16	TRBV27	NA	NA	CASWGPSGVAKNIQYF
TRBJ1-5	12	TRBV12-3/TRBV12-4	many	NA	CASSNTIQPQHF
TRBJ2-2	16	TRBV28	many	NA	CASSLDPGSNTGELFF
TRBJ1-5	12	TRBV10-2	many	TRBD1	CASGQANQPQHF
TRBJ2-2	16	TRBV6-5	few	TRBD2	CASSYRRGGLTGELFF
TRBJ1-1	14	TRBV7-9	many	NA	CASSFRGVNTEAFF
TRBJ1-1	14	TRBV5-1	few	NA	CASSPLYGNTEAFF
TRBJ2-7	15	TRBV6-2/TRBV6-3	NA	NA	CASSYSSAGSPEQYF
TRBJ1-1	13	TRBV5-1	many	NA	CASSFRVNTEAFF
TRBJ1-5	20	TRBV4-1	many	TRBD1	CASSQVPPGQGVYSNQPQHF
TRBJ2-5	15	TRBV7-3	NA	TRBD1	CASSVTGGLQETQYF
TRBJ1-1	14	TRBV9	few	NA	CASSVGRENTEAFF
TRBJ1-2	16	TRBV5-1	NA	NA	CASSLEALRYPYGYTF
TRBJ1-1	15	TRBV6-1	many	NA	CASSDTWAMNTEAFF
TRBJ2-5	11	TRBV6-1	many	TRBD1	CASRKGAVSYF
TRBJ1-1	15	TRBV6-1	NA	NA	CASSVMRGGGTEAFF
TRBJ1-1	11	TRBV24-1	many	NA	CATSDSLEAFF
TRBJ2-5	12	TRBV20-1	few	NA	CSGILGQETQYF